A selection of T cell receptor beta chains follows, all from one sample in a study of T cell repertoires in cytomegalovirus infection. A single record per CDR3 protein comes from TCRdb applying MiXCR to the reads. The table records more than 500,000 distinct CDR3 sequences, about 17% of them present only once. Sequenced input: CD8+ T cells from PBMCs. The source of these receptors is a human donor in good health (CMV status not recorded). Some clones in this sample may be carry-over from other donors' samples. CDR3s include the opening cysteine and the closing phenylalanine or tryptophan. A D gene is named only where the DNA matches it firmly. Part of the rows lack a size; the others show once, few, many or a class for expanded clones.

TGTGCCAGCAGCTCTTCGACTAGCGGGAGGGTTCAAGAGACCCAGTACTTC	CASSSSTSGRVQETQYF	TRBD2	TRBV7-9	TRBJ2-5	many
TGTGCCAGCAGCTCAACCGACTTC	CASSSTDF	-	TRBV7-9	TRBJ2-7	many
TGTGCCAGTCGGGGGGAGTATGAGCAGTTCTTC	CASRGEYEQFF	TRBD2	TRBV2	TRBJ2-1	-
TGTGCCAGCAGTGTGGTTAGCCCCTACGAGCAGTACTTC	CASSVVSPYEQYF	-	TRBV6-1	TRBJ2-7	many
TGTGCCAGCAGCCCCCTACCCCATAGCAATCAGCCCCAGCATTTT	CASSPLPHSNQPQHF	-	TRBV28	TRBJ1-5	many
TGCGCCAGCAGCGTCCCGGAGGACAGGGCGCATAACAATGAGCAGTTCTTC	CASSVPEDRAHNNEQFF	TRBD1	TRBV5-1	TRBJ2-1	few
TGCAGTGCTAGAGATGGCGAGGTAGCGGGGGGGCAAGATACGCAGTATTTT	CSARDGEVAGGQDTQYF	TRBD2	TRBV20-1	TRBJ2-3	few
TGTGCCACCAGCAGGGACAGGGGGATCAATCAGCCCCAGCATTTT	CATSRDRGINQPQHF	TRBD1	TRBV15	TRBJ1-5	-
TGCAGTGCCCTTTCCAGACAGGGGTTCTATGGCTACACCTTC	CSALSRQGFYGYTF	TRBD1	TRBV20-1	TRBJ1-2	few
TGTGCCAGCCCCACCGGGTCCTCCAATGAGCAGTTCTTC	CASPTGSSNEQFF	-	TRBV5-5	TRBJ2-1	few
TGTGCCAGCAGCCCAGAATTCTCGGCGGGGACCCAGTACTTC	CASSPEFSAGTQYF	-	TRBV7-6	TRBJ2-5	many
TGCAGTGCTAGAGCTTCTGACAGGGCCATCGAGCAGTACTTC	CSARASDRAIEQYF	TRBD1	TRBV20-1	TRBJ2-7	-
TGTGCCAGCAGCTCCTCCGGGACTAGTGACCATGAGCAGTTCTTC	CASSSSGTSDHEQFF	TRBD2	TRBV7-3	TRBJ2-1	many
TGTGCCAGCAGTACTAAGGCTAGCGGGAGTAGCACCGGGGAGCTGTTTTTT	CASSTKASGSSTGELFF	TRBD2	TRBV6-6	TRBJ2-2	-
TGTGCCAGCAGCTTAGGGGAGAAAAGCTCTGGAAACACCATATATTTT	CASSLGEKSSGNTIYF	-	TRBV7-9	TRBJ1-3	many
TGTGCCAGCAGTTTGCAGAACGCCCCATACGAGCAGTACTTC	CASSLQNAPYEQYF	-	TRBV27	TRBJ2-7	-
TGTGCCAGCAGTGCAAGAGACAGCAACATGAACACTGAAGCTTTCTTT	CASSARDSNMNTEAFF	-	TRBV6-1	TRBJ1-1	many
TGTGCCAGCAGCCCTCTTCTGGGAAAACCTAACTATGGCTACACCTTC	CASSPLLGKPNYGYTF	-	TRBV5-4	TRBJ1-2	-
TGTGCCAGCAGCTTGTCGGGACAGCATGGCTACACCTTC	CASSLSGQHGYTF	TRBD1	TRBV7-9	TRBJ1-2	few
TGTGCCAGCAGCGTAGGGCATGGTGAGGGGCAGCCCCAGCATTTT	CASSVGHGEGQPQHF	-	TRBV9	TRBJ1-5	-
TGTGCCAGCAGCCCCGGGGCATATAATTCACCCCTCCACTTT	CASSPGAYNSPLHF	-	TRBV27	TRBJ1-6	few
TGTGCCAGCAGCTTTTACGCGGGGGGCGCCGATGGGAACGAGCAGTACTTC	CASSFYAGGADGNEQYF	TRBD2	TRBV7-2	TRBJ2-7	many
TGTGCCAGCAGCCGCCAACCCCGGACAGGGGGCACCGGGGAGCTGTTTTTT	CASSRQPRTGGTGELFF	TRBD1	TRBV14	TRBJ2-2	few
TGTGCCAGCAGGCCCGGGGCCAGGGGCGGGGAGCTGTTTTTT	CASRPGARGGELFF	-	TRBV6-2/TRBV6-3	TRBJ2-2	many
TGCAGTGCCCAAAAGGAGAGGGGATTCTCCTACGAGCAGTACTTC	CSAQKERGFSYEQYF	-	TRBV20-1	TRBJ2-7	many
TGTGCCAGCAGCCAAGAGGTGCCTAGCGTATACGAGCAGTACTTC	CASSQEVPSVYEQYF	-	TRBV4-2	TRBJ2-7	-
TGTGCCAGCAGCTTACCCAGGGGGCGAGGACTAGGATCCTACAATGAGCAGTTCTTC	CASSLPRGRGLGSYNEQFF	-	TRBV7-9	TRBJ2-1	few
TGTGCCAGCAGCCCGTGGGGGCGGACGAACACCGGGGAGCTGTTTTTT	CASSPWGRTNTGELFF	-	TRBV7-9	TRBJ2-2	-
TGTGCCAGCAGCTTCGACGACAGGGGGCTTAACACTGAAGCTTTCTTT	CASSFDDRGLNTEAFF	TRBD1	TRBV11-2	TRBJ1-1	-
TGTGCCAGCACCACCGGCGGGCTCGGCTACACCTTC	CASTTGGLGYTF	-	TRBV12-3/TRBV12-4	TRBJ1-2	many
TGTGCCAGCAGTTACCTCACCTCTAAGACAGGGTGGCCCTACGAGCAGTACTTC	CASSYLTSKTGWPYEQYF	TRBD1	TRBV6-2/TRBV6-3	TRBJ2-7	-
TGTGCCAGCAGTCCACTCCGGGACATCGTCAATGAGCAGTTCTTC	CASSPLRDIVNEQFF	-	TRBV27	TRBJ2-1	few
TGCAGCTTCTGGGGGGGACAGGAGCCTTTGGGCACTGAAGCTTTCTTT	CSFWGGQEPLGTEAFF	TRBD1	TRBV29-1	TRBJ1-1	many
TGTGCCAGCAGTGAAAGGTATTTGACAGGGGTCACAGATACGCAGTATTTT	CASSERYLTGVTDTQYF	TRBD1	TRBV2	TRBJ2-3	many
TGTGCCAGCAGTCTTTCCGGGACAGGGGCTGGAAACACCATATATTTT	CASSLSGTGAGNTIYF	TRBD1	TRBV12-3/TRBV12-4	TRBJ1-3	many
TGTGCCAGCAGTTACTCCTTGTACGAGGGTGTTCACGAGACCCAGTACTTC	CASSYSLYEGVHETQYF	-	TRBV6-7	TRBJ2-5	many
TGTGCCAGCAGCTCTAGCGGGCTTCCCAGTAGGACCGGGGAGCTGTTTTTT	CASSSSGLPSRTGELFF	TRBD2	TRBV7-9	TRBJ2-2	many
TGCAGTGCTAGAGATCTCATCGGGGAACTATCGAACACCGGGGAGCTGTTTTTT	CSARDLIGELSNTGELFF	-	TRBV20-1	TRBJ2-2	-
TGTGCCAGCAGCGCGTCAGGGGGCACAGATACGCAGTATTTT	CASSASGGTDTQYF	-	TRBV7-6	TRBJ2-3	many
TGTGCCAGCAGTTTATATCCTAGCGGGAGCGTAAATGAGCAGTTCTTC	CASSLYPSGSVNEQFF	TRBD2	TRBV27	TRBJ2-1	-
TGTGCCAGCAGTCCCCGGAGGGAGGGCGGGGAGCTGTTTTTT	CASSPRREGGELFF	TRBD2	TRBV27	TRBJ2-2	-
TGTGCCAGCAGTGAAGCGATGGGACAGGGGTTGCAGGAGACCCAGTACTTC	CASSEAMGQGLQETQYF	TRBD1	TRBV6-1	TRBJ2-5	many
TGTGCCAGTAGACAGGACTTAAGTAGCAATCAGCCCCAGCATTTT	CASRQDLSSNQPQHF	-	TRBV12-3/TRBV12-4	TRBJ1-5	many
TGTGCCAGCAGCCCAGGGGCTCGCTATGAGCAGTTCTTC	CASSPGARYEQFF	-	TRBV7-9	TRBJ2-1	-
TGCAGCGTTGAAGTACGACAGGTCGGAAGTACCAACTATGGCTACACCTTC	CSVEVRQVGSTNYGYTF	-	TRBV29-1	TRBJ1-2	many
TGTGCCAGCAGAAAGGCCGGGACAAAGAACACTGAAGCTTTCTTT	CASRKAGTKNTEAFF	-	TRBV2	TRBJ1-1	many
TGTGCCATCAGTGACCCGGGACAGAACACCGGGGAGCTGTTTTTT	CAISDPGQNTGELFF	-	TRBV10-3	TRBJ2-2	many
TGTGCTAGTGGTCCTGGGCGGGGGCTCTCCTACGAGCAGTACTTC	CASGPGRGLSYEQYF	-	TRBV12-5	TRBJ2-7	many
TGTGCCAGCAGCGACCGGGACAGGGAAGGCTACACCTTC	CASSDRDREGYTF	TRBD1	TRBV9	TRBJ1-2	few
TGTGCCAGTAGTTCCCGGTCCCGTGGCCCCTACAATGAGCAGTTCTTC	CASSSRSRGPYNEQFF	-	TRBV19	TRBJ2-1	few
TGTGCCAGCAGCTTAATGGCCGGCTTGGGAAATGAGCAGTTCTTC	CASSLMAGLGNEQFF	-	TRBV7-3	TRBJ2-1	many
TGTGCCAGCAGTTTTGGGACTAGCGGGAACAGGGGTGAGCAGTTCTTC	CASSFGTSGNRGEQFF	TRBD2	TRBV28	TRBJ2-1	many
TGTGCCAGCAGTCCCTCCACAGGGTACTATAGCAATCAGCCCCAGCATTTT	CASSPSTGYYSNQPQHF	-	TRBV28	TRBJ1-5	few
TGTGCCAGCAGTTACATGGGACAGGGTAATGGCTACACCTTC	CASSYMGQGNGYTF	TRBD1	TRBV6-5	TRBJ1-2	few
TGTGCCACCAGTGCGACAGGGTGGCCTAATGAGCAGTTCTTC	CATSATGWPNEQFF	TRBD1	TRBV24-1	TRBJ2-1	few
TGTGCCAGCAGTGACAGGGGGACAGTCCTAGACTACTTC	CASSDRGTVLDYF	TRBD1	TRBV27	TRBJ2-7	few
TGTGCCAGCAGCGTAGGAAGGGGGGCCGGAGAGACCCAGTACTTC	CASSVGRGAGETQYF	-	TRBV9	TRBJ2-5	-
TGCGCCAGCACCGCAGGAGCTGAAGCTTTCTTT	CASTAGAEAFF	-	TRBV10-2	TRBJ1-1	many
TGTGCCAGTAGTCCGGGACCCACCTCCGACCATACGCAGTATTTT	CASSPGPTSDHTQYF	-	TRBV19	TRBJ2-3	many